Presented here are 14 T cell receptor beta chains from one specimen sequenced in a study of shared clonotypes between healthy human individuals. Assay used: immunoSEQ multiplex PCR; TCRdb lists only in-frame clones, some missing. Altogether about 1.1 million clones are present, around 77% being singletons, with the ten largest covering 0.7% to 0.95%. The sequencing sample was made of memory CD4+ T cells from PBMCs. The subset denotes: CD45RA-negative fraction. These receptors all stem from a man between 18 and 29 years old in good health. Some clones in this sample may be carry-over from other donors' samples.

The chain recombines TRBV28 with TRBJ1-3; possible D gene TRBD1, 6 bases. The CDR3 totals 16 residues. Germline V gene sequence: CDR1 MDHEN, CDR2 SYDVKM. Trimming cost V 6 bases and J 0 bases, with 15 bases left between them. The CDR3 sequence is CASREGGFSSGNTIYF. Here the CDR3 DNA reads TGTGCCAGCAGGGAAGGGGGGTTCAGCTCTGGAAACACCATATATTTT.

The V call is TRBV2, the J call TRBJ1-5, with a weak D call TRBD1 (5 bases). This CDR3 is built from 13 residues. In germline, CDR1 is SNHLY, CDR2 FYNNEI. The germline V and J ends were trimmed by 4 bases and 5 bases, with 9 bases remaining between them. In DNA, the CDR3 is TGTGCCAGCAGTGTCAAAGGGGATCAGCCCCAGCATTTT. Encoded protein: CASSVKGDQPQHF.

The chain carries TRBV28 and TRBJ2-5; D gene ambiguous. V dropped 1 base and J dropped 4 bases, with 19 bases sitting between them. Germline CDR1 MDHEN, CDR2 SYDVKM. The CDR3 sequence is 17 residues long. The CDR3 nucleotides read TGTGCCAGCAGTTTATATCAGGCGCGGTCGAAAGGAGAGACCCAGTACTTC. Protein sequence: CASSLYQARSKGETQYF. Using reference TRBV28 and TRBJ2-5 for the parts outside the CDR3, the full variable domain is DVKVTQSSRYLVKRTGEKVFLECVQDMDHENMFWYRQDPGLGLRLIYFSYDVKMKEKGDIPEGYSVSREKKERFSLILESASTNQTSMYLCASSLYQARSKGETQYFGPGTRLLVL.

As to this clone: One base separates it from a far larger clone, so it is likely a read error. The chain recombines TRBV25-1 with TRBJ2-1, with 9 bases that match TRBD2. CDR1 MGHDK and CDR2 SYGVNS come from the germline V gene. CDR3 length: 16 amino acids. J gave up 8 bases and V 3 bases, and 11 bases lay outside the gene matches. The CDR3: CASSEGAGGWYDEQFF. CDR3 nucleotide sequence: TGTGCCAGCAGTGAGGGGGCGGGAGGGTGGTACGATGAGCAGTTCTTC.

This clone was seen a single time. The chain uses TRBV5-4 and TRBJ2-5; D may be TRBD2 (6 bases). The V end lost 5 bases, the J end lost 4 bases, and 12 bases lay between the germline ends. This CDR3 is 13 amino acids long. Germline CDR1 SGHNT, CDR2 YYREEE (reference sequence). The CDR3 DNA reads as TGTGCCAGCAGTTCAGCGGAGGGAGAGACCCAGTACTTC. Translating it yields CASSSAEGETQYF. Based on the CDR3 plus reference TRBV5-4 and TRBJ2-5, the full variable domain is ETGVTQSPTHLIKTRGQQVTLRCSSQSGHNTVSWYQQALGQGPQFIFQYYREEENGRGNFPPRFSGLQFPNYSSELNVNALELDDSALYLCASSSAEGETQYFGPGTRLLVL.

This clone was detected a few times. The chain joins TRBV4-3 to TRBJ2-2, with unresolved D. Germline V gene data show CDR1 as LGHNA and CDR2 as YSLEER. The CDR3 length is 15 residues. Between the trimmed V and J ends, which lost 3 bases and 4 bases, there was a span of 12 bases. The CDR3 reads CASSQTDRFTGELFF. CDR3 DNA: TGCGCCAGCAGCCAGACTGATCGATTCACCGGGGAGCTGTTTTTT.

The chain uses TRBV14 and TRBJ1-1, with D possibly TRBD1 on 6 matching bases. This CDR3 has 13 residues. The germline V gene encodes CDR1 SGHDN and CDR2 FVKESK. Trimming took 7 bases from V and 0 from J, leaving 9 bases between them. CDR3 residues: CASTRGLNTEAFF. The CDR3 bases are TGTGCCAGCACGAGGGGGTTGAACACTGAAGCTTTCTTT.

This clone occurred once. DNA of the CDR3: TGTGCCTGGAGTGAGACTAGCGGCCGGGGGACCCAGTACTTC. This gives the protein CAWSETSGRGTQYF. This chain links TRBV30 with TRBJ2-5; 9 nucleotides align to TRBD2. This CDR3 is 14 amino acids long. CDR1 is GTSNPN and CDR2 is SVGIG in the germline V gene (reference sequence). With 1 base clipped from V and 7 bases from J, the junction kept 7 bases outside the gene matches.

V and J are TRBV5-4 and TRBJ2-1; D might be TRBD1 or TRBD2, each matching 5 bases. There are 16 residues in the CDR3. Germline assignment: CDR1 SGHNT and CDR2 YYREEE (reference sequence). Trimming took 0 bases from V and 10 from J, leaving 20 bases between them. CDR3 bases: TGTGCCAGCAGCTTGGGGGCCACGGGGCAGGTTCGGGAGCAGTTCTTC. It translates to CASSLGATGQVREQFF.

The chain uses TRBV5-1 and TRBJ2-1; TRBD1 might be the D (6 bases). CDR3 length equals 16 residues. Deletions cut 4 bases from V and 2 bases from J, with 16 bases between. Germline V gives CDR1 SGHRS, CDR2 YFSETQ. CDR3 sequence reads: CASSPGQLMAYNEQFF. The DNA for the CDR3 is TGCGCCAGCAGCCCTGGACAGCTGATGGCCTACAATGAGCAGTTCTTC.

DNA of the CDR3: TGTGCCAGCAGCATCCTGGGCTCTGGGGCCAACGTCCTGACTTTC. It translates to CASSILGSGANVLTF. The V gene is TRBV5-4, the J gene TRBJ2-6; D is unclear. CDR1 and CDR2 (germline): SGHNT, YYREEE (reference sequence). The CDR3 is 15 amino acids. Deletions cut 4 bases from V and 0 bases from J, with 8 bases between.

The DNA of the CDR3 is TGTGCCTGTAGTCGGGGGAATGCTGAAAAACTGTTTTTT. Its translation is CACSRGNAEKLFF. The chain carries TRBV30 and TRBJ1-4; tentatively, D is TRBD1 (5 bases). This CDR3 has 13 amino acids. V was pared by 6 bases and J by 7 bases, with 15 bases between. Germline CDR1 reads GTSNPN; CDR2 reads SVGIG (reference sequence). The variable domain in full, with the rest retrieved from reference TRBV30 and TRBJ1-4, is SQTIHQWPATLVQPVGSPLSLECTVEGTSNPNLYWYRQAAGRGLQLLFYSVGIGQISSEVPQNLSASRPQDRQFILSSKKLLLSDSGFYLCACSRGNAEKLFFGSGTQLSVL.

V and J are TRBV18 and TRBJ1-5, with D uncertain. V shed 2 bases and J shed 5 bases, with 10 bases lying between them. The CDR3 loop spans 14 amino acids. Germline assignment: CDR1 KGHSH and CDR2 LQKENI. This CDR3 reads CASSPESRDQPQHF. The DNA for the CDR3 is TGTGCCAGCTCACCAGAGTCCCGGGATCAGCCCCAGCATTTT.

The chain uses TRBV5-6 and TRBJ2-7, with a tentative D call TRBD2 (6 bases). V dropped 3 bases and J dropped 4 bases, with 20 bases sitting between them. This CDR3 contains 16 residues. Germline-derived CDR1 and CDR2 are SGHDT and YYEEEE. The chain's CDR3 is CASSSGGFRALYEQYF. The CDR3 DNA follows: TGTGCCAGCAGCTCCGGGGGTTTTAGGGCCCTATACGAGCAGTACTTC. Full variable domain (remainder filled in from reference TRBV5-6 and TRBJ2-7): DAGVTQSPTHLIKTRGQQVTLRCSPKSGHDTVSWYQQALGQGPQFIFQYYEEEERQRGNFPDRFSGHQFPNYSSELNVNALLLGDSALYLCASSSGGFRALYEQYFGPGTRLTVT.